This T cell receptor (beta chain) came from a study of early T cells in non-severe SARS-CoV-2 infection. This clonotype appeared many times. This CDR3 contains 16 residues. Germline CDR1 SGHTA, CDR2 FQGTGA. V lost 5 bases to trimming and J lost 5 bases, with 19 bases between them. TCRdb ran MiXCR on the 5' RACE reads and lists one entry per CDR3 protein. Of roughly 93,000 distinct CDR3 sequences in the sample, roughly 15% are singletons; the top ten hold around 0.58%. V usage is TRBV7-3 and J usage is TRBJ2-1, with D perhaps assigned TRBD1 or TRBD2 (6 bases each). Sequenced: whole blood. This sequence originates from an adult who was a healthcare worker with PCR-confirmed SARS-CoV-2 infection or an uninfected control (not recorded which). CDR3 protein: CASSLLGGGANNEQFF. CDR3 bases: TGTGCCAGCAGCCTACTGGGGGGCGGTGCGAACAATGAGCAGTTCTTC.